The subject of this entry is one TCR beta chain. Trimming cost V 8 bases and J 2 bases; bases outside gene matches: 6. Germline CDR1 MNHEY, CDR2 SMNVEV (reference sequence). This CDR3 comprises 14 residues. These data come from a study of blood T cell repertoires in COVID-19. Study at large: Samples representing acute and convalescent COVID-19 were sourced from the United States, Italy and Spain. The analysed material was cDNA or gDNA that came from T cells, B-cell-depleted T cells, or PBMCs.

Methods used by the authors: Estimated nucleated cell counts came from reference gene primer amplification. Profiled with immunoSEQ multiplex PCR; TCRdb holds only in-frame clones, not every one. D and trimming were read from the DNA, whereas the V and J calls and clone size are those reported in that table. The sample comprises about 140,000 clones, roughly 84% of which are singletons, and roughly 8.7% rests with the top ten. Material: peripheral blood. This receptor was identified in a man younger than 45 with COVID-19, enrolled during active disease. V usage is TRBV27 and J usage is TRBJ1-2; 9 nucleotides match TRBD1. The CDR3 nucleotides are TGTGCCAGCCGTTCGGGACAGGGAAACTATGGCTACACCTTC. Its protein is CASRSGQGNYGYTF.